This T cell receptor (beta chain) was observed in a study of T cell responses to AZD1222 COVID-19 vaccine. Study findings and constraints: Repertoires were obtained solely post-peak T cell response.

The repertoire was sequenced with immunoSEQ multiplex PCR; TCRdb's copy has only in-frame clones and lacks some. The repertoire has roughly 170,000 clones, about 90% of them found once; the top ten carry 1.9%. The CDR3 totals 17 residues. V lost 7 bases to trimming and J lost 0 bases; unmatched junction nucleotides: 11. Per the germline V gene, CDR1 is MNHEY and CDR2 is SMNVEV (reference sequence). On this clone itself: What it binds is unknown.

The chain joins TRBV27 to TRBJ1-4, with 7 bases that match TRBD1. The receptor was isolated from an adult in good health. This specimen was peripheral blood, taken on day 0 of AZD1222 vaccination. The CDR3 DNA reads as TGTGCCAGCACCACTAGGAGGGGGCGAACAACTAATGAAAAACTGTTTTTT. Its protein is CASTTRRGRTTNEKLFF.